Presented here are 29 T cell receptor beta chains from one specimen sequenced in a study of cytomegalovirus exposure and HLA in healthy donors. The PCR used 60 Vbeta and 13 Jbeta primers. TCRdb keeps only in-frame clones here, not all; method: immunoSEQ multiplex PCR. This table holds 150,000 to 180,000 clones, under 85% found once. The sequenced sample consisted of PBMCs. These TCRs come from a man aged 18 to 30 in good health and CMV-seronegative.

The rearrangement uses TRBV19 and TRBJ1-5, with TRBD1 identical over 7 bases. Germline-derived CDR1 and CDR2 are LNHDA and SQIVND (reference sequence). The CDR3 has 18 residues. The J segment lost 4 bases and the V segment lost 4 bases, leaving 16 bases of the junction unmatched. CDR3 nucleotide sequence: TGTGCCAGTAGTACCCCCCCCAGCTCCAGGGGGTGGAATCAGCCCCAGCATTTT. Translation gives CASSTPPSSRGWNQPQHF.

The V call is TRBV7-9, the J call TRBJ1-6; tentative D call: TRBD1 (6 bases). The CDR3 runs 14 residues. The germline V gene encodes CDR1 SEHNR and CDR2 FQNEAQ (reference sequence). V was pared by 1 base and J by 7 bases, with 8 bases between. The DNA for the CDR3 is TGTGCCAGCAGCTTAGGACAGGACAATTCACCCCTCCACTTT. Amino acid sequence: CASSLGQDNSPLHF.

The rearrangement uses TRBV7-9 and TRBJ2-3; 8 bases are shared with TRBD2. The CDR3 covers 15 residues. The V gene's germline CDR1 is SEHNR and CDR2 FQNEAQ (reference sequence). The V and J ends lost 5 bases and 3 bases, in that order; junction bases with no gene match: 7. Here the CDR3 DNA reads TGTGCCAGCAGCCCCGGGACTAGTAAGACAGATACGCAGTATTTT. Its translation is CASSPGTSKTDTQYF.

The genes are TRBV7-9 and TRBJ2-3, with D possibly matching TRBD2 (5 bases). Between the trimmed V and J ends, which lost 5 bases and 4 bases, there was a span of 19 bases. The germline V gene encodes CDR1 SEHNR and CDR2 FQNEAQ (reference sequence). This CDR3 contains 16 residues. The CDR3 nucleotides read TGTGCCAGCAGCCGTTTTCTATCGGGGTCGGCAGATACGCAGTATTTT. Protein: CASSRFLSGSADTQYF.

The chain joins TRBV5-1 to TRBJ2-5; TRBD1 might be the D (5 bases). Trimming shortened V by 5 bases and J by 1 base, and 12 bases separated the two germline ends. The CDR3 runs to 14 residues. Germline-derived CDR1 and CDR2 are SGHRS and YFSETQ. CDR3 sequence: CASRGWGAQETQYF. For the CDR3, the DNA is TGCGCCAGCAGGGGTTGGGGCGCCCAAGAGACCCAGTACTTC.

The chain is built from TRBV11-2 and TRBJ2-7, with D tentatively TRBD2 (5 bases). This CDR3 region has 18 residues. Germline V gene lookup returns CDR1 SGHAT and CDR2 FQNNGV. Trimming took 0 bases from V and 1 from J, leaving 19 bases between them. The chain's CDR3 is CASSLESEEAPTSYEQYF. The CDR3, as DNA: TGTGCCAGCAGCTTAGAATCCGAGGAGGCGCCGACTTCCTACGAGCAGTACTTC.

This clone was seen a few times. The gene calls are TRBV7-9 and TRBJ1-5; D unresolved. V was clipped by 3 bases and J by 2 bases, with 8 bases between them. The CDR3 is made up of 14 amino acids. Germline V gene sequence: CDR1 SEHNR, CDR2 FQNEAQ (reference sequence). CDR3 DNA sequence: TGTGCCAGCAGCTTGGAGGGTGGCAATCAGCCCCAGCATTTT. This sequence encodes CASSLEGGNQPQHF.

The chain employs TRBV27 and TRBJ2-2, with D possibly TRBD2 on 6 matching bases. V was pared by 4 bases and J by 3 bases, with 9 bases between. The CDR3 is 14 residues long. Germline V gives CDR1 MNHEY, CDR2 SMNVEV (reference sequence). The CDR3 DNA reads as TGTGCCAGCAGTTCGGGACTTCACACCGGGGAGCTGTTTTTT. It codes for CASSSGLHTGELFF.

The rearrangement uses TRBV19 and TRBJ2-5, with a possible D match to TRBD1 (6 bases). The DNA matches TRBJ2-7 better at its end, which makes the J call doubtful. The CDR3 length is 16 residues. Germline lookup yields CDR1 LNHDA and CDR2 SQIVND (reference sequence). CDR3 loop: CASSIGGPQGLYEQYF. In DNA, the CDR3 is TGTGCCAGTAGTATAGGCGGCCCCCAGGGGCTCTACGAGCAGTACTTC.

The rearrangement links TRBV29-1 to TRBJ1-1; D call uncertain. Trimming stripped 0 bases from V and 3 bases from J, with 8 bases between. This CDR3 is 13 amino acids long. CDR1 is SQVTM, CDR2 ANQGSEA, per germline. The CDR3 DNA sequence: TGCAGCGTTGAAGAGTCACAGTACACTGAAGCTTTCTTT. This gives the protein CSVEESQYTEAFF.

The chain has TRBV7-2 and TRBJ1-3; D gene uncertain. Germline-derived CDR1 and CDR2 are SGHTA and FQGNSA. This CDR3 is 15 amino acids long. V lost 1 base and J lost 1, with 8 bases in between. This chain's CDR3 is CASSLDQRSGNTIYF. CDR3 DNA: TGTGCCAGCAGCTTAGACCAACGGTCTGGAAACACCATATATTTT.

V gene TRBV27 combines with J gene TRBJ1-1, with 7 nucleotides matching TRBD1. Trimming cost V 1 base and J 5 bases; bases outside gene matches: 13. This CDR3 has 17 amino acids. From germline, CDR1 is MNHEY and CDR2 SMNVEV (reference sequence). CDR3: CASSLYRGEGLDTEAFF. The CDR3 DNA follows: TGTGCCAGCAGTTTATACAGGGGCGAGGGGTTGGATACTGAAGCTTTCTTT.

The rearrangement links TRBV9 to TRBJ2-3; TRBD2 matches at 8 bases. Germline lookup yields CDR1 SGDLS and CDR2 YYNGEE. CDR3 length equals 15 residues. Trimming removed 3 bases from V and 1 base from J; junction bases left unmatched: 4. CDR3 sequence: CASSELAARTDTQYF. The DNA of the CDR3 is TGTGCCAGCAGCGAACTAGCGGCACGCACAGATACGCAGTATTTT.

Comments on this clone: The junction shows a germline mismatch at one end, possibly a read error. The V and J genes are TRBV9 and TRBJ2-6; D might be TRBD1 (6 bases). CDR1 SGDLS and CDR2 YYNGEE come from the germline V gene. The CDR3 is 18 amino acids. This CDR3 is CASSVEARGSSGANGLTF. The CDR3 bases are TGTGCCAGCAGCGTAGAGGCCAGGGGTAGCTCTGGGGCCAACGGCCTGACTTTC.

The chain recombines TRBV27 with TRBJ1-1; no clear D gene. The CDR3 extends over 13 amino acids. V was trimmed by 6 bases and J by 5 bases, leaving 13 bases between them. The germline CDR1 and CDR2 sequences are MNHEY and SMNVEV (reference sequence). As DNA, the CDR3 is TGTGCCAGCAGGCCCACACACGGGACTGAAGCTTTCTTT. Its translation is CASRPTHGTEAFF.

The V call is TRBV9, the J call TRBJ1-5, with TRBD1 as a possible D gene (5 bases). The CDR3 spans 13 residues. The V and J ends lost 0 bases and 5 bases respectively, with 6 bases between them. Germline V CDR1 and CDR2: SGDLS, YYNGEE. Here the CDR3 reads CASSVEGDQPQHF. The CDR3 nucleotides are TGTGCCAGCAGCGTAGAAGGGGATCAGCCCCAGCATTTT. Using reference TRBV9 and TRBJ1-5 for the parts outside the CDR3, the full variable domain is DSGVTQTPKHLITATGQRVTLRCSPRSGDLSVYWYQQSLDQGLQFLIQYYNGEERAKGNILERFSAQQFPDLHSELNLSSLELGDSALYFCASSVEGDQPQHFGDGTRLSIL.

The genes are TRBV28 and TRBJ2-7; TRBD1 matches 11 bases. V shed 5 bases, J shed 12 bases, and the junction held 12 bases outside the gene matches. The CDR3 covers 14 residues. The V gene's germline CDR1 is MDHEN and CDR2 SYDVKM. CDR3 DNA: TGTGCCAGCAGTCACCCAACGGACAGGGGGCTTACGTACGTC. Its translation is CASSHPTDRGLTYV.

This clone appeared a few times. The rearrangement joins TRBV5-1 to TRBJ2-5; the match to TRBD1 covers 7 bases. Germline CDR1 reads SGHRS; CDR2 reads YFSETQ. The ends lost 6 bases at V and 5 bases at J; junction bases unmatched: 7. The CDR3 covers 13 residues. CDR3 residues: CASTRGSHETQYF. CDR3 sequence (DNA): TGCGCCAGCACCAGGGGGTCGCACGAGACCCAGTACTTC. Drawing the rest from reference TRBV5-1 and TRBJ2-5, the complete variable domain is KAGVTQTPRYLIKTRGQQVTLSCSPISGHRSVSWYQQTPGQGLQFLFEYFSETQRNKGNFPGRFSGRQFSNSRSEMNVSTLELGDSALYLCASTRGSHETQYFGPGTRLLVL.

This chain connects TRBV30 to TRBJ1-2, with TRBD1 matching 10 bases. The CDR3 totals 11 residues. V lost 5 bases, J lost 8 bases, and 2 bases stayed unmatched. Germline-derived CDR1 and CDR2 are GTSNPN and SVGIG (reference sequence). The CDR3 nucleotides read TGTGCCTGGGGGACAGGGGTCGGCTACACCTTC. Translated, it gives CAWGTGVGYTF.

V gene TRBV4-3 combines with J gene TRBJ2-7; D is unresolved. The germline gives CDR1 LGHNA, CDR2 YSLEER. CDR3 length: 15 residues. The germline V and J ends were trimmed by 0 bases and 5 bases, with 14 bases remaining between them. CDR3 coding DNA: TGCGCCAGCAGCCAAGAGTTAGCCGAGTCCCACGAGCAGTACTTC. Protein sequence: CASSQELAESHEQYF.

The chain joins TRBV5-1 to TRBJ2-3, with D unclear. The germline V gene has CDR1 SGHRS and CDR2 YFSETQ. Trimming cost V 0 bases and J 8 bases, with 13 bases left between them. The CDR3 spans 14 residues. CDR3 in DNA: TGCGCCAGCAGCTTGGATGCCCAGGTCGGTACGCAGTATTTT. Its translation: CASSLDAQVGTQYF.

This clone was counted only a few times. The V and J genes are TRBV14 and TRBJ2-1; D perhaps matches TRBD2 (7 bases). Trimming removed 4 bases at V and 9 bases at J, with 25 bases between. The V gene's germline CDR1 is SGHDN and CDR2 FVKESK. The CDR3 extends over 17 amino acids. The CDR3 region has the DNA TGTGCCAGCAGCCCCTCAATTTCTGCGGGGGCCGTGATTGAGCAGTTCTTC. This translates into CASSPSISAGAVIEQFF.

This rearrangement joins TRBV19 to TRBJ2-3; TRBD2 aligns across 10 bases. The trim removed 4 bases at V and 0 bases at J, leaving 1 base unmatched. The CDR3 has 15 amino acids. Germline V gene sequence: CDR1 LNHDA, CDR2 SQIVND (reference sequence). CDR3 bases: TGTGCCAGTAGTACTAGCGGGGGTAGCACAGATACGCAGTATTTT. Its translation is CASSTSGGSTDTQYF.

The chain links TRBV7-9 to TRBJ2-5; D unclear. The CDR3 spans 12 residues. Trimming stripped 4 bases from V and 7 bases from J, with 10 bases between. Per germline, CDR1 SEHNR and CDR2 FQNEAQ (reference sequence). The CDR3 sequence: CASSSARGTQYF. The CDR3 nucleotides are TGTGCCAGCAGCTCTGCGCGAGGGACCCAGTACTTC.

The chain has TRBV5-1 and TRBJ1-4; D uncertain. V was pared by 4 bases and J by 0 bases, with 4 bases between. CDR3 length equals 13 residues. Germline loops: CDR1 SGHRS, CDR2 YFSETQ. The CDR3 loop is CASSRATNEKLFF. As DNA, the CDR3 is TGCGCCAGCAGCCGTGCAACTAATGAAAAACTGTTTTTT.

The chain is built from TRBV28 and TRBJ1-5; a possible D gene is TRBD1 (5 bases). CDR3 length equals 15 residues. Germline values: CDR1 MDHEN, CDR2 SYDVKM. Trimming removed 6 bases at V and 7 bases at J, with 19 bases between. CDR3 in amino acids: CASRNARAGWQPQHF. CDR3 coding DNA: TGTGCCAGCAGGAATGCCAGGGCAGGGTGGCAGCCCCAGCATTTT.

This chain uses TRBV6-5 with TRBJ2-7, with 8 bases identical to TRBD1. J lost 1 base, V lost 7 bases, and 6 bases had no gene match. The CDR3 totals 14 residues. Germline loops: CDR1 MNHEY, CDR2 SVGAGI. The CDR3 reads CASKRQGPSYEQYF. DNA for the CDR3: TGTGCCAGCAAAAGACAGGGGCCATCCTACGAGCAGTACTTC.

Worth noting for this clone: Other DNA sequences in the sample encode the same CDR3. J is TRBJ1-1 and V is TRBV6-5, with D perhaps matching TRBD1 (5 bases). The length of the CDR3 is 15 residues. Looked up from germline, CDR1 is MNHEY and CDR2 is SVGAGI. Trimming took 0 bases from V and 0 from J, leaving 8 bases between them. CDR3: CASSYSGGMNTEAFF. The CDR3 bases are TGTGCCAGCAGTTACTCCGGGGGGATGAACACTGAAGCTTTCTTT.

The rearrangement links TRBV5-8 to TRBJ1-3, with D possibly TRBD1 on 5 matching bases. Germline CDR1 reads SGHTS; CDR2 reads YDEGEE. Deletions cut 10 bases from V and 0 bases from J, with 14 bases between. This CDR3 is built from 14 residues. Here the CDR3 DNA reads TGTGCCGGGGGGAGACGGTCCTCTGGAAACACCATATATTTT. This encodes CAGGRRSSGNTIYF.